One and the same sample provided the 27 T cell receptor beta chains below, sequenced in a study of T cell responses to AZD1222 COVID-19 vaccine. This table comes from immunoSEQ multiplex PCR, and its TCRdb copy is limited to in-frame clones, with some not included. The repertoire includes about 190,000 clones, approximately 91% of them detected once, and roughly 0.99% sits in the top ten. The sequences come from peripheral blood, collected on day 0 of AZD1222 vaccination. These receptors all stem from an adult in good health.

The V gene is TRBV11-1, the J gene TRBJ2-7; a possible D gene is TRBD1 (7 bases). The germline CDR1 and CDR2 sequences are SGHAT and FQDESV (reference sequence). This CDR3 has 15 amino acids. With 5 bases removed from V and 7 bases from J, the gap between germline ends came to 21 bases. The CDR3 loop reads CASSPKAGGSGEQYF. DNA of the CDR3: TGTGCCAGCAGCCCTAAGGCAGGGGGGTCGGGAGAGCAGTACTTC.

V is TRBV5-4 and J is TRBJ2-5; 10 bases map to TRBD1. The length of the CDR3 is 13 residues. J lost 5 bases, V lost 4 bases, and 2 bases had no gene match. Germline CDR1 SGHNT, CDR2 YYREEE (reference sequence). This CDR3 reads CASSLDRGETQYF. CDR3 DNA: TGTGCCAGCAGCCTGGACAGGGGGGAGACCCAGTACTTC.

The J gene is TRBJ2-3, the V gene TRBV5-1; TRBD2 matches 7 bases. The V gene's germline CDR1 is SGHRS and CDR2 YFSETQ. Trimming took 0 bases from V and 2 from J; bases not matched to a gene: 6. The CDR3 length is 16 residues. The CDR3 DNA follows: TGCGCCAGCAGCTTGGGACTAGGGAGGGTCACAGATACGCAGTATTTT. It encodes CASSLGLGRVTDTQYF. Based on the CDR3 plus reference TRBV5-1 and TRBJ2-3, the full variable domain is KAGVTQTPRYLIKTRGQQVTLSCSPISGHRSVSWYQQTPGQGLQFLFEYFSETQRNKGNFPGRFSGRQFSNSRSEMNVSTLELGDSALYLCASSLGLGRVTDTQYFGPGTRLTVL.

The V call is TRBV10-3, the J call TRBJ1-1; D gene uncertain. Trimming left V 2 bases short and J 1 base short, with 5 bases between. There are 13 residues in the CDR3. Germline V gives CDR1 ENHRY, CDR2 SYGVKD. CDR3 region: CAISEVENTEAFF. The CDR3 DNA sequence: TGTGCCATCAGTGAGGTAGAGAACACTGAAGCTTTCTTT.

This chain uses TRBV6-5 with TRBJ1-5; D gene unclear. This CDR3 has 13 residues. Germline V lookup: CDR1 MNHEY, CDR2 SVGAGI. The V gene lost 6 bases and the J gene lost 0 bases, with 6 bases spanning the gap. The CDR3 region has the DNA TGTGCCAGCAGCTCCCTTAGCAATCAGCCCCAGCATTTT. This encodes CASSSLSNQPQHF.

The chain has TRBV28 and TRBJ1-2; 7 nucleotides line up with TRBD1. CDR3 length: 15 residues. The junction had 8 bases not matched to a gene; V was cut back by 6 bases and J by 1 base. Germline CDR1 and CDR2: MDHEN and SYDVKM. CDR3 protein: CASSSHRGGNYGYTF. CDR3 nucleotides: TGTGCCAGCAGCTCCCACAGGGGAGGTAACTATGGCTACACCTTC.

The chain couples TRBV12-3 or TRBV12-4 to TRBJ2-7, with 7 nucleotides matching TRBD1. V dropped 5 bases and J dropped 3; count of bases not matched to a gene: 1. CDR3 length: 12 amino acids. CDR3 coding DNA: TGTGCCAGCAGTCGGGACAGCTACGAGCAGTACTTC. It translates to CASSRDSYEQYF.

This chain joins TRBV10-1 and TRBJ2-7; D not resolved. Between the trimmed V and J ends, which lost 2 bases and 3 bases, there was a span of 8 bases. The V gene's germline CDR1 is WNHNN and CDR2 SYGVQD (reference sequence). This CDR3 contains 13 residues. CDR3 residues: CASSEAGIYEQYF. In DNA, the CDR3 is TGCGCCAGCAGTGAGGCTGGTATCTACGAGCAGTACTTC.

This clone has more than one count but fewer than ten. The V gene is TRBV27, the J gene TRBJ1-4; 9 positions agree with TRBD1. The CDR3 is 14 amino acids. Trimming took 3 bases from V and 8 from J; bases not matched to a gene: 4. Looked up from germline, CDR1 is MNHEY and CDR2 is SMNVEV (reference sequence). Here the CDR3 DNA reads TGTGCCAGCAGTTTCGGGGACAGGGCCGAAAAACTGTTTTTT. Its protein is CASSFGDRAEKLFF.

The chain joins TRBV4-3 to TRBJ1-2; 7 bases are a match to TRBD1. The CDR3 has 13 residues. The V segment lost 4 bases and the J segment 4 bases; nucleotides outside the gene matches: 3. In germline, CDR1 is LGHNA, CDR2 YSLEER. The CDR3 DNA reads as TGCGCCAGCAGCCCCAGACAGGGCTATGGCTACACCTTC. Its translation: CASSPRQGYGYTF.

The chain is built from TRBV2 and TRBJ1-2; TRBD1 is a possible D gene (6 bases). Between the trimmed V and J ends, which lost 0 bases and 8 bases, there was a span of 19 bases. The CDR3 extends over 16 amino acids. The germline V gene has CDR1 SNHLY and CDR2 FYNNEI. CDR3 nucleotide sequence: TGTGCCAGCAGTGAAGCGCTTAGCAGGGGAACGGGCGGCTACACCTTC. It yields the protein CASSEALSRGTGGYTF. Supplemented by reference TRBV2 and TRBJ1-2, the full variable domain reads EPEVTQTPSHQVTQMGQEVILRCVPISNHLYFYWYRQILGQKVEFLVSFYNNEISEKSEIFDDQFSVERPDGSNFTLKIRSTKLEDSAMYFCASSEALSRGTGGYTFGSGTRLTVV.

The V gene is TRBV3-1 (or the pseudogene TRBV3-2), the J gene TRBJ2-3; a possible D gene is TRBD2 (5 bases). Trimming left V 1 base short and J 2 bases short, with 13 bases between. This CDR3 comprises 16 residues. Germline loops: CDR1 LGHDT, CDR2 YNNKEL (reference sequence). The CDR3: CASSQGGRGFTDTQYF. CDR3 DNA sequence: TGTGCCAGCAGCCAAGGCGGACGCGGGTTCACAGATACGCAGTATTTT.

The rearrangement links TRBV7-2 to TRBJ2-1, with 9 bases identical to TRBD2. The germline V gene encodes CDR1 SGHTA and CDR2 FQGNSA. This CDR3 has 16 residues. The V and J ends lost 3 bases and 7 bases, in that order; junction bases with no gene match: 10. Written as DNA, the CDR3 is TGTGCCAGCAGCTTCGGGCGGGGGGGCCGAGGGAATGAGCAGTTCTTC. Translation: CASSFGRGGRGNEQFF.

This clone was counted once. This sample includes further DNA sequences coding for the same CDR3. The chain links TRBV29-1 to TRBJ1-1; TRBD1 is a possible D gene (5 bases). The germline V gene encodes CDR1 SQVTM and CDR2 ANQGSEA. The CDR3 sequence is 12 residues long. Trimming removed 3 bases from V and 5 bases from J, with 10 bases in between. In DNA form, the CDR3 reads TGCAGCGTTGACCGGGGGGGGACTGAAGCTTTCTTT. Its protein is CSVDRGGTEAFF.

The rearrangement links TRBV25-1 to TRBJ1-2; D may be TRBD1 (5 bases). Trimming shortened V by 8 bases and J by 8 bases, and 15 bases separated the two germline ends. This CDR3 is built from 12 residues. Germline V gives CDR1 MGHDK, CDR2 SYGVNS. CDR3 sequence: CASGWSGDGYTF. Written as DNA, the CDR3 is TGTGCCAGCGGTTGGTCGGGGGACGGCTACACCTTC.

J is TRBJ1-2 and V is TRBV19; D may be TRBD1 (5 bases). Germline assignment: CDR1 LNHDA and CDR2 SQIVND (reference sequence). Trimming pared 3 bases from V and 8 bases from J, leaving 13 bases between. CDR3 length: 13 residues. CDR3 region: CASSIDKGLGYTF. The CDR3 region has the DNA TGTGCCAGTAGTATCGATAAGGGACTCGGCTACACCTTC.

This sequence joins TRBV3-1 (or the pseudogene TRBV3-2) and TRBJ1-1, with TRBD1 matching 10 bases. J was trimmed by 4 bases and V by 1 base; bases with no gene match: 6. CDR1 is LGHDT, CDR2 YNNKEL, per germline (reference sequence). The CDR3 has 16 amino acids. The CDR3 DNA reads as TGTGCCAGCAGCCAAGGTCGACAGGGGGCGCGCACTGAAGCTTTCTTT. Protein: CASSQGRQGARTEAFF.

The CDR3 loop reads CASSQTDTQYF. DNA for the CDR3: TGTGCCAGCAGTCAAACAGATACGCAGTATTTT. This sequence joins TRBV12-3 or TRBV12-4 and TRBJ2-3; D remains ambiguous. CDR3 length: 11 amino acids. V was trimmed by 5 bases and J by 3 bases, leaving 3 bases between them.

The chain recombines TRBV27 with TRBJ2-1, with 7 bases fitting TRBD2. From germline, CDR1 is MNHEY and CDR2 SMNVEV (reference sequence). The junction had 6 bases not matched to a gene; V was cut back by 5 bases and J by 5 bases. This CDR3 has 14 amino acids. DNA for the CDR3: TGTGCCAGCAGTCTTAGCGGGCCCAACAATGAGCAGTTCTTC. Protein product: CASSLSGPNNEQFF.

The V call is TRBV7-3, the J call TRBJ2-2; D unresolved. CDR1 SGHTA and CDR2 FQGTGA come from the germline V gene. Between the trimmed V and J ends, which lost 3 bases and 4 bases, there was a span of 9 bases. The CDR3 is 14 residues long. The DNA for the CDR3 is TGTGCCAGCAGCTTGGACCGGAGCACCGGGGAGCTGTTTTTT. It codes for CASSLDRSTGELFF.

The chain carries TRBV5-4 and TRBJ2-5; no definite D call. CDR1 is SGHNT, CDR2 YYREEE, per germline (reference sequence). This CDR3 contains 13 residues. V lost 1 base and J 2 bases, leaving 6 bases between the germline ends. The CDR3 sequence is CASSLNEQETQYF. The CDR3 DNA follows: TGTGCCAGCAGCTTGAACGAGCAAGAGACCCAGTACTTC.

CDR3 region: CSERREQETQYF. The CDR3 nucleotides read TGCAGCGAGCGTCGGGAGCAAGAGACCCAGTACTTC. This sequence joins TRBV29-1 and TRBJ2-5; D is perhaps TRBD2 (6 bases). The CDR3 has 12 residues. Germline loops: CDR1 SQVTM, CDR2 ANQGSEA. Between the trimmed V and J ends, which lost 7 bases and 2 bases, there was a span of 11 bases.

The J gene is TRBJ1-4, the V gene TRBV3-1 (or the pseudogene TRBV3-2); D not certain. CDR3 length: 11 residues. Trimming removed 8 bases at V and 13 bases at J, with 14 bases between. Germline loops: CDR1 LGHDT, CDR2 YNNKEL (reference sequence). The DNA of the CDR3 is TGTGCCAGCTATCAAGCCCCAAGACTGTTTTTT. As protein: CASYQAPRLFF.

This sequence joins TRBV7-6 and TRBJ1-4; 7 positions match TRBD1. J gave up 8 bases and V 2 bases, and 2 bases lay outside the gene matches. Germline-derived CDR1 and CDR2 are SGHVS and FNYEAQ. There are 13 residues in the CDR3. The DNA for the CDR3 is TGTGCCAGCAGCTTAACACAGGGGGAAAAACTGTTTTTT. It codes for CASSLTQGEKLFF.

This chain's CDR3 is CASSRKTQGNEQFF. The CDR3 nucleotides read TGTGCCAGCAGCCGAAAGACTCAGGGAAATGAGCAGTTCTTC. The rearrangement joins TRBV3-1 (or the pseudogene TRBV3-2) to TRBJ2-1, with D possibly TRBD1 on 5 matching bases. V lost 4 bases and J lost 7, with 14 bases in between. The CDR3 has 14 residues. Germline values: CDR1 LGHDT, CDR2 YNNKEL (reference sequence).

The V call is TRBV7-2, the J call TRBJ2-7, with 9 positions matching TRBD1. In germline, CDR1 is SGHTA, CDR2 FQGNSA. The CDR3 consists of 15 residues. Trimming took 6 bases from V and 5 from J; bases not matched to a gene: 11. The CDR3 loop is CASRFTGTGYDEQYF. DNA of the CDR3: TGTGCCAGCAGGTTTACCGGGACAGGGTATGACGAGCAGTACTTC.

The rearrangement uses TRBV6-1 and TRBJ1-5; D is uncertain. This CDR3 is built from 18 residues. From germline, CDR1 is MNHNS and CDR2 SASEGT. The V end lost 2 bases, the J end lost 0 bases, and 17 bases lay between the germline ends. The CDR3 is CASSELFRPSYSNQPQHF. DNA of the CDR3: TGTGCCAGCAGTGAACTATTCAGACCAAGCTATAGCAATCAGCCCCAGCATTTT.